This TCR beta chain was identified in a study of graft-versus-host responses after intestinal transplantation (dated by TCRdb to the early 2020s). About the investigation overall: Recipients received multivisceral, liver-intestinal, or isolated intestinal transplants. Every recipient was given anti-thymocyte globulin induction, then maintenance tacrolimus and steroids for around three years. After intestinal transplantation, graft-versus-host and host-versus-graft alloreactive T cell clones in the graft, circulation and bone marrow were tracked using bulk TCR-beta CDR3 sequencing. To identify alloreactive clones, pre-transplant mixed lymphocyte reaction products were sequenced and then compared with unstimulated pre-transplant donor and recipient T cells. A cohort of 24 intestinal transplant recipients, including one retransplant, was enrolled, and 3 patients lacking pretransplant specimens were excluded. Donor T cell macrochimerism was defined as a peak of at least 4% donor T cells among recipient peripheral blood mononuclear cells. Rather than going through the commercial service, samples from three later patients were sequenced in-house on an Illumina MiSeq and processed with MiXCR. Results and caveats for the whole study, not just this receptor: GvH clones turned up in recipient bone marrow, with some appearing earlier in ileal mucosa or blood, a pattern consistent with an intestinal mucosal origin. In patients with donor T cell macrochimerism, the allografts had high GvH to HvG T cell clonal ratios. The conclusions were limited by the relatively low number and heterogeneity of the intestinal transplant patients. Early after transplant, declines in HvG clones were associated with peak levels of circulating GvH clones.

Bone marrow was aspirated after transplant from the posterior iliac crest or another site chosen by the physician. V lost 1 base and J lost 0 bases; the stretch between them is 8 bases long. The CDR3 runs 15 residues from the cysteine to the phenylalanine. Of all the DNA, just the CDR3 is kept, 45 bases in frame from base 1. The germline V gene gives CDR1 as SGHRS and CDR2 as YFSETQ. Preparation of the library involved the immunoSEQ multiplex PCR assay. For most patients, genomic DNA was subjected to high-throughput TCR-beta CDR3 sequencing by Adaptive Biotechnologies. For the original study's pipeline: Adaptive's ImmunoSEQ software was the source of the TCR sequencing data for 15 to 20 patients, while a few other patients were processed with MiXCR and VDJtools. CDR3 nucleotide sequences shared by donor and recipient were removed because the origin of these sequences could not be assigned. Alloreactive clones required at least 2-fold expansion over unstimulated cells and minimum CFSE-low frequency of 0.002% (template counts) or 0.001% (read counts). Clones were considered mappable if detected in sequenced pre-transplant spleen, lymph node, or MLR CFSE-low populations of the donor or recipient. The cumulative frequency of alloreactive clones was calculated as a percentage of all sequences, weighted by copy number. TCRdb holds this immuneACCESS table with in-frame rearrangements only. Some clones are missing; in checked studies, unresolved V genes explain under half, and the rest has no known cause. The DNA gave D and trimming, while V, J and clone size come from that table. The sample yields about 64,000 clones; 80% to 95% were counted once. The ten largest clones capture about 6.7% of the sample.

As for this clone: Which antigen it targets is not known. No per-base quality is available; no much larger clone lies one base away.

The rearrangement joined TRBV5-1 to TRBJ1-3; no D gene can be assigned with confidence. The material was bone marrow, obtained 700 to 750 days after intestinal transplantation. This receptor was identified in a human patient who received an intestinal transplant, so some T cells may come from the graft donor. The CDR3 loop reads CASSLSGSSGNTIYF. The nucleotide sequence is given as TGCGCCAGCAGCTTGTCGGGGAGCTCTGGAAACACCATATATTTT.